A single sample gave rise to the 10 T cell receptor beta chains below, sequenced in a study of T-cell reconstitution after alpha-beta-depleted transplantation in children. The TCRbeta library incorporated unique molecular identifiers. MiXCR, run by TCRdb on the PCR reads, gives a single entry per CDR3 protein. The table shows 250,000 to 350,000 distinct CDR3 sequences, with around 25% occurring only once. The specimen was PBMCs, mostly from graft donor cells, collected 180 days after TCRalphabeta/CD19-depleted stem cell transplant. Source of these receptors: a male patient younger than 18 who had a stem cell transplant for acute lymphoblastic leukemia, so the T cells may come from the graft donor.

This clonotype was counted a few times. This sequence joins TRBV9 and TRBJ2-1; 15 bases map to TRBD2. This CDR3 has 16 amino acids. With 3 bases clipped from V and 7 bases from J, the junction kept 5 bases outside the gene matches. Germline V gene sequence: CDR1 SGDLS, CDR2 YYNGEE. The CDR3 is CASSAGLAGGLNEQFF. The CDR3, as DNA: TGTGCCAGCAGCGCAGGACTAGCGGGAGGGCTGAATGAGCAGTTCTTC.

The table lists this clonotype with a few counts. V usage is TRBV7-9 and J usage is TRBJ2-3; D gene unclear. V was clipped by 1 base and J by 0 bases, with 8 bases between them. There are 15 residues in the CDR3. From germline, CDR1 is SEHNR and CDR2 FQNEAQ (reference sequence). The CDR3 DNA sequence: TGTGCCAGCAGCTTAGAAGGTCCTAGCACAGATACGCAGTATTTT. Protein product: CASSLEGPSTDTQYF. Drawing the rest from reference TRBV7-9 and TRBJ2-3, the complete variable domain is DTGVSQNPRHKITKRGQNVTFRCDPISEHNRLYWYRQTLGQGPEFLTYFQNEAQLEKSRLLSDRFSAERPKGSFSTLEIQRTEQGDSAMYLCASSLEGPSTDTQYFGPGTRLTVL.

The chain uses TRBV9 and TRBJ2-3; unclear D gene. Germline V gives CDR1 SGDLS, CDR2 YYNGEE. Trimming took 0 bases from V and 2 from J, leaving 13 bases between them. The CDR3 spans 16 residues. CDR3 nucleotides: TGTGCCAGCAGCGTAGGAGGCGGCCCCTCCACAGATACGCAGTATTTT. This translates into CASSVGGGPSTDTQYF.

This clonotype has more than one count but fewer than ten. V and J are TRBV3-1 and TRBJ2-7, with unresolved D. CDR1 is LGHDT, CDR2 YNNKEL, per germline (reference sequence). The germline V and J ends were trimmed by 4 bases and 6 bases, with 16 bases remaining between them. CDR3 length: 14 residues. The CDR3 nucleotides are TGTGCCAGCAGCCGAGGCCCTAACGGCGGCGAGCAGTACTTC. Its protein is CASSRGPNGGEQYF.

The chain is built from TRBV12-3 or TRBV12-4 and TRBJ2-7; D is undetermined. With 2 bases removed from V and 3 bases from J, the gap between germline ends came to 8 bases. The CDR3 consists of 13 residues. For the CDR3, the DNA is TGTGCCAGCAGTTTATACAAGGGCTACGAGCAGTACTTC. This gives the protein CASSLYKGYEQYF.

This clonotype has more than one count but fewer than ten. The genes are TRBV24-1 and TRBJ1-1; D is possibly TRBD1 (5 bases). CDR1 and CDR2 (germline): KGHDR, SFDVKD. V shed 3 bases and J shed 5 bases, with 15 bases lying between them. The CDR3 is 15 residues long. DNA of the CDR3: TGTGCCACCAGTGATCCCAGTTACGGGGGGACTGAAGCTTTCTTT. This gives the protein CATSDPSYGGTEAFF.

There are a few counts of this clonotype. The genes are TRBV20-1 and TRBJ1-1; D gene unclear. The germline V gene has CDR1 DFQATT and CDR2 SNEGSKA (reference sequence). CDR3 length equals 15 residues. V was trimmed by 1 base and J by 1 base, leaving 13 bases between them. DNA of the CDR3: TGCAGTGCTAGAGCTTCCTTTACAGCGAACACTGAAGCTTTCTTT. This encodes CSARASFTANTEAFF.

This clonotype was recorded a few times. This sequence joins TRBV5-6 and TRBJ1-2; D might be TRBD1 (6 bases). V lost 0 bases and J lost 4, with 19 bases in between. Germline V CDR1 and CDR2: SGHDT, YYEEEE. The CDR3 spans 17 residues. The CDR3 DNA is TGTGCCAGCAGCTTGGCCCTCGCCCGGGGGCCCGTCTATGGCTACACCTTC. Its protein product is CASSLALARGPVYGYTF.

This clonotype came up a few times. V usage is TRBV7-9 and J usage is TRBJ2-7; D gene ambiguous. The V end was cut by 6 bases, the J end by 6 bases, with 15 bases between. From germline, CDR1 is SEHNR and CDR2 FQNEAQ (reference sequence). The CDR3 contains 13 residues. CDR3 sequence reads: CASRPLVHPEQYF. For the CDR3, the DNA is TGTGCCAGCAGGCCCCTCGTGCACCCCGAGCAGTACTTC.

Only a few counts were recorded for this clonotype. The chain recombines TRBV10-3 with TRBJ2-7, with TRBD2 as a possible D gene (5 bases). The CDR3 covers 12 residues. Germline CDR1 ENHRY, CDR2 SYGVKD. The CDR3 DNA is TGTGCGATCGGTGGGAGCTCCTACGAGCAGTACTTC. Its protein product is CAIGGSSYEQYF.